Listed here are 20 T cell receptor beta chains from one sample, sequenced in a study of blood T cells in healthy people across ages. The use of a sample-barcoded 5' primer and a J-beta primer mix characterized a second PCR of about 7 to 12 cycles. TCRdb fed the 5' RACE reads into MiXCR, producing one record per CDR3 protein. The data show under 1,100,000 distinct CDR3 sequences, 20% to 25% seen once. These data were also reused for a study on T cells of mothers and their children.

Sample: blood. These receptors were collected from a girl aged 2 to 9 in good health.

This clonotype was counted only a few times. CDR3: CASSPPEVRETQYF. The CDR3 coding sequence is TGTGCCAGCTCACCACCGGAGGTCCGGGAGACCCAGTACTTC. This sequence joins TRBV18 and TRBJ2-5; a weak D match, TRBD2 (5 bases). The V gene lost 0 bases and the J gene lost 5 bases, with 10 bases spanning the gap. The CDR3 extends over 14 amino acids. Germline CDR1 KGHSH, CDR2 LQKENI.

This sequence joins TRBV24-1 and TRBJ2-1; 7 bases align to TRBD2. CDR1 KGHDR and CDR2 SFDVKD come from the germline V gene. CDR3 length equals 13 residues. V dropped 2 bases and J dropped 10; count of bases not matched to a gene: 4. The CDR3 region has the DNA TGTGCCACCAGTGATTATCAGGGAGGGGAGCAGTTCTTC. This sequence encodes CATSDYQGGEQFF.

The CDR3 DNA follows: TGTGCCAGCAGTTACTCCCGGCGAGGGGTAAACGAGCAGTACTTC. Amino acids: CASSYSRRGVNEQYF. The rearrangement joins TRBV6-5 to TRBJ2-7; D might be TRBD1 or TRBD2, each matching 5 bases. Trimming cost V 0 bases and J 5 bases, with 14 bases left between them. CDR3 length: 15 amino acids. Per the germline V gene, CDR1 is MNHEY and CDR2 is SVGAGI.

V gene TRBV6-5 combines with J gene TRBJ2-7; D is uncertain. Germline CDR1 reads MNHEY; CDR2 reads SVGAGI. Trimming stripped 6 bases from V and 5 bases from J, with 14 bases between. This CDR3 has 13 amino acids. The CDR3 protein is CASRGPSEHEQYF. The CDR3 nucleotides are TGTGCCAGCAGAGGTCCCTCGGAACACGAGCAGTACTTC.

This clonotype was detected only a few times. The chain recombines TRBV21-1 with TRBJ2-1. TRBV21-1 is tagged as a pseudogene. The CDR3 contains 14 residues. CDR3 sequence: CASSKGPAHNEQFF. The CDR3 bases are TGTGCCAGCAGCAAAGGGCCAGCTCACAATGAGCAGTTCTTC.

This clonotype was counted only a few times. This chain links TRBV5-1 with TRBJ2-1; 8 bases line up with TRBD1. The CDR3 is 15 amino acids. Germline CDR1 SGHRS, CDR2 YFSETQ. The V gene end was trimmed by 0 bases and the J gene end by 8 bases; junction bases not matched to a gene: 7. CDR3 amino acids: CASSLGQGYGDEQFF. The CDR3 DNA follows: TGCGCCAGCAGCTTGGGACAGGGGTATGGCGATGAGCAGTTCTTC.

In nucleotides, the CDR3 is TGCAGTGCCAGGAACCTTTGGGCGGGGGTAGGGGAGCAGTTCTTC. This translates into CSARNLWAGVGEQFF. The chain uses TRBV20-1 and TRBJ2-1; 7 positions match TRBD2. CDR3 length: 15 residues. Germline CDR1 DFQATT, CDR2 SNEGSKA (reference sequence). V lost 6 bases and J lost 10; bases outside the gene matches: 18.

The gene calls are TRBV20-1 and TRBJ1-1, with D unresolved. Germline CDR1 and CDR2: DFQATT and SNEGSKA (reference sequence). This CDR3 is 13 amino acids long. Trimming cost V 5 bases and J 0 bases, with 10 bases left between them. This chain's CDR3 is CSAGSAMNTEAFF. CDR3 sequence (DNA): TGCAGTGCTGGCTCTGCGATGAACACTGAAGCTTTCTTT.

The V and J genes are TRBV4-2 and TRBJ2-3; D uncertain. V was pared by 3 bases and J by 5 bases, with 9 bases between. The CDR3 is 13 amino acids. Germline lookup yields CDR1 LGHNA and CDR2 YNFKEQ. The CDR3 loop reads CASSQEILDTQYF. CDR3 sequence (DNA): TGTGCCAGCAGCCAGGAAATTTTAGATACGCAGTATTTT.

The chain recombines TRBV6-1 with TRBJ2-7; no reliable D call. This CDR3 region has 14 residues. Germline values: CDR1 MNHNS, CDR2 SASEGT. Trimming took 4 bases from V and 5 from J, leaving 15 bases between them. The CDR3 sequence: CASSADRDLDEQYF. In DNA, the CDR3 is TGTGCCAGCAGTGCGGACCGCGATTTGGACGAGCAGTACTTC.

The J gene is TRBJ1-6, the V gene TRBV20-1, with TRBD1 identical over 8 bases. The CDR3 covers 16 residues. The V gene's germline CDR1 is DFQATT and CDR2 SNEGSKA (reference sequence). Trimming at V came to 3 bases and at J to 7 bases, leaving 11 bases not matched to a gene. This chain's CDR3 is CSARNSGRGQNSPLHF. The CDR3 coding sequence is TGCAGTGCTAGGAATAGCGGCAGGGGGCAAAATTCACCCCTCCACTTT.

V usage is TRBV28 and J usage is TRBJ2-4; tentative D call: TRBD1 (6 bases). CDR3 length: 15 residues. Germline CDR1 reads MDHEN; CDR2 reads SYDVKM. V was clipped by 8 bases and J by 3 bases, with 17 bases between them. The CDR3 is CASASEGGVKNIQYF. The CDR3 DNA sequence: TGTGCCAGCGCCTCGGAAGGGGGAGTCAAAAACATTCAGTACTTC. The variable domain in full, with the rest retrieved from reference TRBV28 and TRBJ2-4, is DVKVTQSSRYLVKRTGEKVFLECVQDMDHENMFWYRQDPGLGLRLIYFSYDVKMKEKGDIPEGYSVSREKKERFSLILESASTNQTSMYLCASASEGGVKNIQYFGAGTRLSVL.

The rearrangement uses TRBV24-1 and TRBJ2-2; TRBD1 matches at 9 bases. The CDR3 spans 18 residues. The trim removed 3 bases at V and 4 bases at J, leaving 11 bases unmatched. Per the germline V gene, CDR1 is KGHDR and CDR2 is SFDVKD. The DNA for the CDR3 is TGTGCCACCAGTGATCGTACTAACAGGGGGCAGAGCACCGGGGAGCTGTTTTTT. Encoded protein: CATSDRTNRGQSTGELFF.

This clonotype was seen a few times. The gene calls are TRBV29-1 and TRBJ2-5; D perhaps matches TRBD1 (6 bases). The V and J ends lost 4 bases and 0 bases respectively, with 18 bases between them. Germline assignment: CDR1 SQVTM and CDR2 ANQGSEA. The CDR3 sequence is 16 residues long. The CDR3 sequence: CSVVTFLRDNQETQYF. In DNA form, the CDR3 reads TGCAGCGTTGTTACTTTTCTTCGGGACAACCAAGAGACCCAGTACTTC.

The chain links TRBV12-3 or TRBV12-4 to TRBJ2-7; D unclear. The CDR3 spans 13 residues. V lost 6 bases, J lost 5 bases, and 14 bases lay in between. DNA of the CDR3: TGTGCCAGCAGCCCACGTCGCCTGGACGAGCAGTACTTC. Its translation is CASSPRRLDEQYF.

This chain links TRBV4-2 with TRBJ2-5, with 7 bases aligning to TRBD2. Germline trimming cut 3 bases from V and 0 bases from J; bases unmatched to any gene: 7. There are 16 residues in the CDR3. Per germline, CDR1 LGHNA and CDR2 YNFKEQ. CDR3 nucleotides: TGTGCCAGCAGCCATATCATCGGGGGGTACCAAGAGACCCAGTACTTC. Protein sequence: CASSHIIGGYQETQYF.

Regarding this clonotype: Since a far larger clone is one base different, this is likely a read error. The J gene is TRBJ2-5, the V gene TRBV11-1; D gene uncertain. The DNA end lines up better with TRBJ2-7; the J call may be wrong. CDR1 SGHAT and CDR2 FQDESV come from the germline V gene (reference sequence). The CDR3 sequence is 12 residues long. CDR3 amino acids: CASSSYSHEQYF. The CDR3 coding sequence is TGTGCCAGCAGCTCCTACTCCCACGAGCAGTACTTC.

The CDR3: CASSSSPGLGGSDEQFF. CDR3 in DNA: TGTGCCAGCAGTTCCTCTCCGGGACTAGGGGGGTCAGATGAGCAGTTCTTC. This chain connects TRBV6-5 to TRBJ2-1; 8 bases line up with TRBD2. CDR1 MNHEY and CDR2 SVGAGI come from the germline V gene. The V and J ends lost 4 bases and 8 bases, in that order; junction bases with no gene match: 16. CDR3 size: 17 residues.

This clonotype was detected only a few times. The rearrangement links TRBV28 to TRBJ2-3, with 12 bases aligning to TRBD2. Germline CDR1 reads MDHEN; CDR2 reads SYDVKM. Germline trimming cut 6 bases from V and 6 bases from J; bases unmatched to any gene: 7. This CDR3 has 15 residues. This CDR3 is CASSPGLAGMDTQYF. CDR3 coding DNA: TGTGCCAGCAGCCCCGGACTAGCGGGAATGGATACGCAGTATTTT.

The sample holds a few counts of this clonotype. The chain uses TRBV12-3 or TRBV12-4 and TRBJ1-3; D not resolved. V was trimmed by 5 bases and J by 2 bases, leaving 10 bases between them. This CDR3 spans 14 amino acids. CDR3 in amino acids: CASSNRGPGNTIYF. The CDR3 nucleotides are TGTGCCAGCAGTAATCGAGGCCCTGGAAACACCATATATTTT.